A selection of T cell receptor beta chains follows, all from one sample in a study of shared clonotypes between healthy human individuals. Profiled with immunoSEQ multiplex PCR; TCRdb holds only in-frame clones, not every one. The sample has some 660,000 clones, around 78% seen once. Sequencing input: memory CD4+ T cells sorted from blood. Receptors were obtained from a woman in her thirties in good health. Each CDR3 is given with its conserved first and last residue. The order of the fields is V gene, D gene, clone size, J gene, CDR3 protein, CDR3 DNA. D genes are given only for firm matches. Where a row states a size, it is once, few, many or the class of an expanded clone; other rows omit it.

V: TRBV5-6
D: TRBD1
size: few
J: TRBJ1-1
CDR3: CASSQLDRTTEAFF
DNA: TGTGCCAGCAGCCAGCTGGACAGGACCACTGAAGCTTTCTTT

V: TRBV6-6
D: .
size: .
J: TRBJ1-1
CDR3: CASSYSLDTEAFF
DNA: TGTGCCAGCAGTTACTCACTTGACACTGAAGCTTTCTTT

V: TRBV28
D: .
size: .
J: TRBJ1-4
CDR3: CASMGGNEKLFF
DNA: TGTGCCAGCATGGGTGGTAATGAAAAACTGTTTTTT

V: TRBV2
D: TRBD1
size: .
J: TRBJ1-5
CDR3: CASSRQGDQPQHF
DNA: TGTGCCAGCAGTCGACAGGGCGATCAGCCCCAGCATTTT

V: TRBV4-1
D: .
size: .
J: TRBJ1-1
CDR3: CASSQTGGNTEAFF
DNA: TGCGCCAGCAGCCAGACGGGGGGGAACACTGAAGCTTTCTTT

V: TRBV10-1
D: .
size: .
J: TRBJ2-3
CDR3: CASSRVGTFDTDTQYF
DNA: TGCGCCAGCAGTAGGGTAGGCACATTCGACACAGATACGCAGTATTTT

V: TRBV5-6
D: TRBD1
size: once
J: TRBJ2-5
CDR3: CASREPPGQGGETQYF
DNA: TGTGCCAGCAGGGAACCCCCGGGACAGGGAGGGGAGACCCAGTACTTC

V: TRBV10-2
D: TRBD2
size: .
J: TRBJ2-5
CDR3: CASSDYGAGVETQYF
DNA: TGCGCCAGCAGTGATTACGGGGCGGGAGTAGAGACCCAGTACTTC

V: TRBV7-9
D: TRBD2
size: .
J: TRBJ2-7
CDR3: CATIREGRAYEQYF
DNA: TGTGCCACTATAAGGGAGGGACGAGCCTACGAGCAGTACTTC

V: TRBV5-1
D: .
size: .
J: TRBJ2-7
CDR3: CASSYSEGDYEQYF
DNA: TGCGCCAGCAGCTACTCCGAGGGCGATTACGAGCAGTACTTC

V: TRBV28
D: TRBD2
size: .
J: TRBJ2-7
CDR3: CASSSTSVVLEQYF
DNA: TGTGCCAGCAGCTCAACTAGCGTTGTTCTCGAGCAGTACTTC

V: TRBV2
D: TRBD2
size: .
J: TRBJ2-3
CDR3: CASRRASGSSDTQYF
DNA: TGTGCCAGCAGGAGGGCTAGCGGTAGCTCAGATACGCAGTATTTT

V: TRBV11-2
D: .
size: .
J: TRBJ2-5
CDR3: CASSLVGGRKTQYF
DNA: TGTGCCAGCAGCTTAGTCGGGGGGCGAAAGACCCAGTACTTC

V: TRBV11-3
D: .
size: .
J: TRBJ2-5
CDR3: CASSVDGTRETQYF
DNA: TGTGCCAGCAGCGTAGACGGTACCAGAGAGACCCAGTACTTC

V: TRBV29-1
D: TRBD1
size: .
J: TRBJ2-1
CDR3: CSVRDRDLEQFF
DNA: TGCAGCGTTCGGGACAGGGACCTTGAGCAGTTCTTC

V: TRBV7-3
D: .
size: .
J: TRBJ2-1
CDR3: CASSPSGSGSGGEQFF
DNA: TGTGCCAGCAGCCCGTCGGGGAGCGGCTCCGGTGGTGAGCAGTTCTTC

V: TRBV6-1
D: .
size: once
J: TRBJ2-5
CDR3: CASKKVGGGETQYF
DNA: TGTGCCAGCAAAAAGGTTGGAGGAGGGGAGACCCAGTACTTC

V: TRBV7-8
D: .
size: few
J: TRBJ2-1
CDR3: CASSPQGLGNNEQFF
DNA: TGTGCCAGCAGCCCCCAGGGACTTGGAAACAATGAGCAGTTCTTC

V: TRBV6-1
D: .
size: .
J: TRBJ1-2
CDR3: CASSEPSLYGYTF
DNA: TGTGCCAGCAGTGAGCCTTCTCTCTATGGCTACACCTTC

V: TRBV4-1
D: TRBD2
size: .
J: TRBJ2-3
CDR3: CASSQGGTSGYHAPTDTQYF
DNA: TGCGCCAGCAGCCAAGGTGGGACTAGCGGTTATCATGCCCCCACAGATACGCAGTATTTT

V: TRBV18
D: TRBD2
size: .
J: TRBJ2-5
CDR3: CASSPRRLAGEVSETQYF
DNA: TGTGCCAGCTCACCACGGCGTCTAGCGGGAGAGGTTAGCGAGACCCAGTACTTC

V: TRBV5-1
D: TRBD1
size: .
J: TRBJ1-2
CDR3: CASSYGTRTGDPGYTF
DNA: TGCGCCAGCAGCTATGGAACGCGGACAGGGGACCCTGGCTACACCTTC

V: TRBV27
D: TRBD1
size: .
J: TRBJ1-5
CDR3: CASSSHAGGGQGVYQPQHF
DNA: TGTGCCAGCAGTTCTCATGCGGGAGGTGGACAGGGGGTCTATCAGCCCCAGCATTTT

V: TRBV20-1
D: .
size: .
J: TRBJ1-2
CDR3: CSARVRHGYTF
DNA: TGCAGTGCACGGGTCAGGCATGGCTACACCTTC

V: TRBV2
D: .
size: .
J: TRBJ1-4
CDR3: CASSGTTTNEKLFF
DNA: TGTGCCAGCAGTGGGACAACAACTAATGAAAAACTGTTTTTT

V: TRBV27
D: TRBD2
size: .
J: TRBJ2-3
CDR3: CATHSAKSGRAGDTQYF
DNA: TGTGCCACCCACAGCGCTAAGAGCGGGAGGGCCGGGGATACGCAGTATTTT

V: TRBV6-5
D: .
size: .
J: TRBJ2-3
CDR3: CASRHGQHTDTQYF
DNA: TGTGCCAGCAGACACGGGCAGCACACAGATACGCAGTATTTT

V: TRBV5-1
D: .
size: .
J: TRBJ2-5
CDR3: CASSFINRQEQETQYF
DNA: TGCGCCAGCAGCTTTATCAATCGGCAGGAACAAGAGACCCAGTACTTC

V: TRBV19
D: .
size: .
J: TRBJ2-5
CDR3: CASSISGIRETQYF
DNA: TGTGCCAGTAGTATTTCAGGGATAAGAGAGACCCAGTACTTC

V: TRBV21-1
D: .
size: .
J: TRBJ2-2
CDR3: CASSKDGAHSGGEGGELFF
DNA: TGTGCCAGCAGCAAAGACGGGGCCCATAGCGGGGGCGAGGGCGGGGAGCTGTTTTTT

V: TRBV28
D: .
size: .
J: TRBJ1-2
CDR3: CASSSSLYGYTF
DNA: TGTGCCAGCAGTTCCAGCCTTTATGGCTACACCTTC

V: TRBV10-3
D: TRBD1
size: .
J: TRBJ1-1
CDR3: CAIRNQGVNTEAFF
DNA: TGTGCCATCAGAAACCAGGGGGTTAACACTGAAGCTTTCTTT

V: TRBV29-1
D: .
size: .
J: TRBJ2-7
CDR3: CSVGPSSGEQYF
DNA: TGCAGCGTTGGACCTTCCTCGGGCGAGCAGTACTTC

V: TRBV28
D: TRBD1
size: .
J: TRBJ1-2
CDR3: CASSPGQRPYGYTF
DNA: TGTGCCAGCAGTCCGGGACAGCGCCCCTATGGCTACACCTTC

V: TRBV2
D: .
size: .
J: TRBJ2-5
CDR3: CASRSAGETQYF
DNA: TGTGCCAGCCGGTCCGCCGGGGAGACCCAGTACTTC